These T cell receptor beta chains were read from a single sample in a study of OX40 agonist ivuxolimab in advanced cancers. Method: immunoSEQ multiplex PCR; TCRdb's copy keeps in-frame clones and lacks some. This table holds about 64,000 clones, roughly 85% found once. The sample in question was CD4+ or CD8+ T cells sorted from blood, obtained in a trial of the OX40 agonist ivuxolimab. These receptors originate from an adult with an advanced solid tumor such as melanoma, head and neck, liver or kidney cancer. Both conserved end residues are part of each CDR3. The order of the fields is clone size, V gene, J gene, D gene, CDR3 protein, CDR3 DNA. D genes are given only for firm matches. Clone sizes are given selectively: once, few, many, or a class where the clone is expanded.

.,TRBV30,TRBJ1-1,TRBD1,CASEPRGQPNTEAFF,TGTGCCTCGGAACCGAGGGGGCAACCGAACACTGAAGCTTTCTTT
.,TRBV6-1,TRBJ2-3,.,CASSDRASTDTQYF,TGTGCCAGCAGTGACCGGGCCTCCACAGATACGCAGTATTTT
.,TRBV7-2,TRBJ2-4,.,CASSYTGFSDIQYF,TGTGCCAGCAGCTACACAGGGTTCTCCGACATTCAGTACTTC
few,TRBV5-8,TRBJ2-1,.,CASSLAGASYNEQFF,TGTGCCAGCAGCTTGGCCGGGGCCTCCTACAATGAGCAGTTCTTC
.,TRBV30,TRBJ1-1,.,CATDRMNTEAFF,TGTGCCACAGACAGAATGAACACTGAAGCTTTCTTT
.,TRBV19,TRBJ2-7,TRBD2,CASSIGASGSYEQYF,TGTGCCAGTAGTATAGGTGCTAGCGGGAGCTACGAGCAGTACTTC
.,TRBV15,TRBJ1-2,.,CATSRDKTAYNYGYTF,TGTGCCACCAGCAGAGATAAGACTGCGTATAACTATGGCTACACCTTC
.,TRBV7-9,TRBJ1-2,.,CASSLREGSGYTF,TGTGCCAGCAGCCTTCGGGAAGGCAGTGGCTACACCTTC
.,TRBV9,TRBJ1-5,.,CAILDQPQHF,TGTGCCATTTTGGATCAGCCCCAGCATTTT
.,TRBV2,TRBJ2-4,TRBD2,CAGLLAAGIQYF,TGTGCCGGATTACTAGCGGCCGGCATTCAGTACTTC
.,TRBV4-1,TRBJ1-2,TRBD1,CASSPDGQGPSYGYTF,TGCGCCAGCAGCCCAGATGGACAGGGCCCTAGTTATGGCTACACCTTC
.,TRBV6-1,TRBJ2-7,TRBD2,CASTLLAGDSEQYF,TGTGCCAGCACCCTACTAGCGGGAGATAGCGAGCAGTACTTC
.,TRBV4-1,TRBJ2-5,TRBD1,CASSQSGQGTETQYF,TGCGCCAGCAGCCAATCGGGACAGGGAACGGAGACCCAGTACTTC
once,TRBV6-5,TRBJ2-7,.,CASSYRITYEQYF,TGTGCCAGCAGTTATCGTATCACCTACGAGCAGTACTTC
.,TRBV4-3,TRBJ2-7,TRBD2,CASSQVVISGSAGYEQYF,TGCGCCAGCAGCCAAGTGGTTATTAGCGGGTCGGCGGGCTACGAGCAGTACTTC
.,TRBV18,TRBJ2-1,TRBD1,CASSPYTGADEQFF,TGTGCCAGCTCACCCTATACAGGGGCGGATGAGCAGTTCTTC
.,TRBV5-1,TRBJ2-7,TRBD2,CASSPGGSGVEQYF,TGCGCCAGCAGCCCGGGAGGTTCTGGGGTCGAGCAGTACTTC
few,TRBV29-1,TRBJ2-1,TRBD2,CSVESWERGADLNEQFF,TGCAGCGTTGAATCCTGGGAGCGGGGGGCGGATCTCAATGAGCAGTTCTTC
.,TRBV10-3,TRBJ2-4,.,CAISEGAAKNIQYF,TGTGCCATCAGTGAAGGGGCGGCCAAAAACATTCAGTACTTC
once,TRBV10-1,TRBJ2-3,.,CASSDDPSNGLRSTDTQYF,TGCGCCAGCAGTGACGACCCCTCCAACGGGCTCCGAAGCACAGATACGCAGTATTTT
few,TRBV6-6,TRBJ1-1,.,CASSLLGLNTEAFF,TGTGCCAGCAGTTTGCTGGGTTTGAACACTGAAGCTTTCTTT
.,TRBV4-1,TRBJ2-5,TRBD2,CASRLSGIGAETQYF,TGCGCCAGCAGGCTTAGCGGGATAGGAGCGGAGACCCAGTACTTC
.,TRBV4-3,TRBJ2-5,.,CASSQEQGGAGTQYF,TGCGCCAGCAGCCAGGAACAGGGAGGCGCCGGGACCCAGTACTTC
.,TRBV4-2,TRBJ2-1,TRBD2,CASSQDWAGDWNEQFF,TGTGCCAGCAGCCAAGATTGGGCGGGAGATTGGAATGAGCAGTTCTTC
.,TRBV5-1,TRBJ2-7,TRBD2,CASSLASGPQPGYEQYF,TGCGCCAGCAGCTTGGCTAGCGGCCCACAACCGGGCTACGAGCAGTACTTC
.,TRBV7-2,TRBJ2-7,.,CASSLVASVGNEQYF,TGTGCCAGCAGCTTAGTGGCTAGCGTAGGGAACGAGCAGTACTTC
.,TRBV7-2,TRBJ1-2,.,CASSAFIFLSGYTF,TGTGCCAGCAGCGCCTTTATCTTTCTCTCTGGCTACACCTTC
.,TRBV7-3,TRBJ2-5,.,CASSSPGEETQYF,TGTGCCAGCAGCTCCCCGGGAGAAGAGACCCAGTACTTC
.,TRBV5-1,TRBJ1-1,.,CASSLQGNTEAFF,TGCGCCAGCAGCTTGCAAGGGAACACTGAAGCTTTCTTT
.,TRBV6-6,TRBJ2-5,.,CASSYGIKETQYF,TGTGCCAGCAGTTACGGTATTAAAGAGACCCAGTACTTC
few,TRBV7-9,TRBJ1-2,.,CASSLANLDGYTF,TGTGCCAGCAGCTTAGCTAATCTGGATGGCTACACCTTC
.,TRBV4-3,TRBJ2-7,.,CASSLTGGDNPHEQYF,TGCGCCAGCAGCCTTACCGGAGGGGATAATCCCCACGAGCAGTACTTC
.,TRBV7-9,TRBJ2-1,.,CASSSLTRLAARQEQFF,TGTGCCAGCAGCTCCCTTACTAGGCTAGCAGCCCGCCAGGAGCAGTTCTTC
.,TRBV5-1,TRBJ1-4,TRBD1,CASSRQGLGEKLFF,TGCGCCAGCAGCCGACAGGGGCTGGGAGAAAAACTGTTTTTT
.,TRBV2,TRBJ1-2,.,CASRTDENYGYTF,TGTGCCAGCAGAACGGATGAGAACTATGGCTACACCTTC
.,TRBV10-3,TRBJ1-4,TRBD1,CAISDPDRDATNEKLFF,TGTGCCATCAGTGATCCGGACAGGGACGCAACTAATGAAAAACTGTTTTTT
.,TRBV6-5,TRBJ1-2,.,CASSYGIRVGYTF,TGTGCCAGCAGTTACGGAATCCGGGTTGGCTACACCTTC
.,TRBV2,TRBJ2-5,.,CASYSGTETQYF,TGTGCCAGCTACTCGGGGACAGAGACCCAGTACTTC
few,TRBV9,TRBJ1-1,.,CASSVTGGTEAFF,TGTGCCAGCAGCGTAACGGGGGGCACTGAAGCTTTCTTT
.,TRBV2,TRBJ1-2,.,CASSDVGLGENGYTF,TGTGCCAGCAGTGATGTAGGTTTAGGGGAGAATGGCTACACCTTC
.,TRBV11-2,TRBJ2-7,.,CASSQDLGRASSYEQYF,TGTGCCAGCAGCCAAGATCTCGGTAGGGCAAGCTCCTACGAGCAGTACTTC
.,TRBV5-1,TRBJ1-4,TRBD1,CASSRGKGAIMANEKLFF,TGCGCCAGCAGCCGGGGGAAGGGGGCAATAATGGCTAATGAAAAACTGTTTTTT
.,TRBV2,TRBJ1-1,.,CASTIRGLSSTEAFF,TGTGCCAGCACCATTAGGGGTTTGAGCAGCACTGAAGCTTTCTTT
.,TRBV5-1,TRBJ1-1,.,CASSPPGLLGRAFF,TGCGCCAGCAGCCCACCGGGACTCCTCGGGAGGGCTTTCTTT
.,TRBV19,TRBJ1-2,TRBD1,CASSMQGTGGASYTF,TGTGCCAGTAGTATGCAAGGGACAGGGGGCGCGAGCTACACCTTC
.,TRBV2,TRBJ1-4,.,CASSRGGPTNEKLFF,TGTGCCAGCAGCCGAGGTGGCCCCACTAATGAAAAACTGTTTTTT